This T cell receptor (beta chain) stems from a study of blood T cells in healthy people across ages. Points from the study as a whole: Unknown donor CMV status possibly confounded expanded clonotype changes.

Germline CDR1 and CDR2: LGHDT and YNNKEL (reference sequence). J gave up 8 bases and V 4 bases, and 16 bases lay outside the gene matches. The CDR3 consists of 17 residues. Then a second PCR, running about 6 to 12 cycles, was carried out with a sample-barcoded 5' primer and a J-beta primer mix. TCRdb passed the 5' RACE reads through MiXCR, listing each CDR3 protein once. The data show about 930,000 distinct CDR3 sequences, almost 30% seen once. Concerning this clonotype: Its cognate antigen is unknown.

The study drew donors from healthy Caucasian individuals in Russia aged roughly 6 to 95. The same specimen was also included in a second study, on T cells of mothers and their children. That report notes: The study found slightly higher but non-significant overlap in related versus unrelated mother-child pairs.

The sample taken for sequencing was blood. The chain joins TRBV3-1 to TRBJ2-1; 8 nucleotides line up with TRBD2. The source is a woman aged 40 to 55 in good health. The CDR3, as DNA: TGTGCCAGCAGCCGCATCCCGGGACTAGGTAAGGTCGATGAGCAGTTCTTC. Protein: CASSRIPGLGKVDEQFF.